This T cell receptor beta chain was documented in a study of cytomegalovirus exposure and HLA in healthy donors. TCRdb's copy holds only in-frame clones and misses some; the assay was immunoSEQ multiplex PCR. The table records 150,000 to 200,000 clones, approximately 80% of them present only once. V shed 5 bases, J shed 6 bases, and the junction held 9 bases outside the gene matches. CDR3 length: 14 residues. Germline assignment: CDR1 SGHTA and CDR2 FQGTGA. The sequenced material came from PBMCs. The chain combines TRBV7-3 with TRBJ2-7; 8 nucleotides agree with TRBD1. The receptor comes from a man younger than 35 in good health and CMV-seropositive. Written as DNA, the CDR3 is TGTGCCAGCAGCCTACGGGCAGGGGGCGCCGAGCAGTACTTC. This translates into CASSLRAGGAEQYF.